The present T cell receptor beta chain was sequenced within a study of shared clonotypes between healthy human individuals. Study at large: Two female and a few male donors aged 18 to 49 were enrolled.

A remark on this clone: Its antigen is currently unknown.

General study findings and limits: Donor clonotype sharing was expected to depend on sequencing depth. The low donor count limited represented genetic and exposure-history diversity.

Germline V gene data show CDR1 as SGHRS and CDR2 as YFSETQ. Trimming removed 4 bases at V and 7 bases at J, with 12 bases between. The CDR3 extends over 12 amino acids. Replicate PCRs for unsorted PBMC used approximately 0.3 ug DNA (about 27,000 T cell genomes). Some clones are missing from TCRdb's copy, which holds only in-frame ones; the method was immunoSEQ multiplex PCR. The table lists roughly 510,000 clones, approximately 79% of them singletons, with around 13% in the top ten. Specimen: PBMCs. J is TRBJ2-7 and V is TRBV5-1, with a weak D call TRBD1 (5 bases). This clonotype was obtained from a woman aged 40 to 50 in good health. Some clones in this sample may be carry-over from other donors' samples. The CDR3 bases are TGCGCCAGCAGCCTCCAGGGTGCAGAGCAGTACTTC. Protein sequence: CASSLQGAEQYF.